This TCR beta chain was identified in a study of neurological immune-mediated disorders (dated by TCRdb to between 2018 and 2020). For context, the study as a whole: Using UMI-based sequencing, the study compared peripheral blood TCR-beta repertoires from patients with HTLV-I-associated myelopathy (HAM/TSP), patients with multiple sclerosis, and healthy controls. The cohort comprised 68 subjects: about 14 HAM/TSP patients, some 35 multiple sclerosis patients and approximately 20 healthy controls. The approximately 99 TCR-beta libraries included longitudinal samples, technical triplicates and paired sorted CD4+ and CD8+ T-cell subsets alongside PBMC samples. What the research found in general, with its limitations: TCR clonal expansion was greatest in HAM/TSP patients and smallest in MS patients, who ranked below even healthy controls. Across subjects, expanded clones never shared an identical CDR3 amino acid sequence, which suggests that the TCR-beta repertoires in every group were private.

The V and J ends are trimmed by 1 base and 8 bases, leaving 7 bases between them. From the cysteine through the phenylalanine, the CDR3 covers 12 amino acids. Only the CDR3 part of the read is kept: 36 bases, read in frame from the first base. cDNA was synthesized by template-switch 5'RACE using a primer with a 10-nucleotide random unique molecular identifier that tagged each TCR transcript. Every sequencing run yielded over 170 million TCR-beta sequences covering 15-18 subjects. Total RNA was extracted with the RNeasy kit. Using the KAPA Real-time Library Amplification kit, TCR-beta VDJ regions were amplified with primers for the TCR constant region and the 5'RACE anchor. A first PCR added sample indexes and Illumina adaptors, and a second PCR then raised library yield. After Ampure bead purification, the roughly 650 bp TCR product was size-selected on a 2% E-gel SizeSelection system. Before pooling, libraries had their quality checked on a Bioanalyzer, their concentration measured with Qubit, and their quantity determined with the Kapa Library Quantification kit. An Illumina HiSeq 2500 was used to sequence the libraries paired-end at 2 x 150 bp. To increase sequence diversity, about 25-31% phiX was spiked into each library pool. The original methods were these. Quality-filtered reads were processed with the UMI-based MiGEC pipeline, and over 75% of raw TCR sequences were removed by the MiGEC pipeline during error correction. VDJ genes were aligned to IMGT germline references, and clonotypes were defined by unique CDR3 amino acid sequence plus V-J genes. Clonal expansion, Shannon diversity and CDR3 relatedness were evaluated with VDJtools (CalcPairwiseDistances, ClusterSamples), while phylogenetic trees were built in CLCbio workbench. Clones with at least 8 unique UMIs were defined as expanded, with this threshold being based on coefficient-of-variation modelling across technical triplicates. TCRdb trimmed the raw reads at Q25, called clones with MiXCR and kept productive beta chains. A single entry per CDR3 protein holds the most common genes and DNA from its merged rows. TCRdb's processing, not the study's, gives the V and J calls here. The sample table holds 50,000 or so distinct CDR3 sequences, of which 20% to 30% were seen once. The ten largest make up roughly a quarter of the sample.

This clonotype appeared many times. Its cognate antigen has yet to be identified. Per-base qualities were not stored, and no clone one base away is much larger. The healthy controls were volunteers from blood banks in Maryland, USA. For unsorted PBMC libraries, 2 million PBMCs were used after storage in RNAlater at -80 degrees C until RNA extraction. Peripheral blood was subjected to Ficoll-Hypaque density gradient centrifugation to isolate PBMCs, which were then cryopreserved in liquid nitrogen. This clonotype was obtained from a woman between 65 and 79 years old in good health. The sequencing sample was made of PBMCs. The rearrangement combines TRBV12-3 or TRBV12-4 with TRBJ2-3; matching of 5 bases hints at TRBD2 as the D gene. The nucleotide sequence is given as TGTGCCAGCAGTTTAGAGAGGGTTACGCAGTATTTT. Its translation is CASSLERVTQYF.